This T cell receptor (beta chain) was obtained from a study of post-analysis software for immune sequencing data (dated by TCRdb to the mid-2010s). Regarding the research as a whole: Disease courses on record covered relapsing-remitting, secondary progressive and progressive-relapsing multiple sclerosis, though some patients had no subtype annotation. Patient repertoires were compared against 11 to 12 previously published healthy control repertoires from donors aged roughly 6 to 28 years. A subset of samples was prepared in parallel using single-end sample barcoding, then pooled and co-amplified after Illumina adapter ligation.

About this clonotype itself: Its antigen remains unidentified. No clone much larger than this one lies a single base away; base qualities are absent.

Library creation used PCR. Instrument used: Illumina HiSeq 2500. Unique molecular identifiers were incorporated into TCR beta cDNA libraries to reduce PCR and sequencing biases. About 500,000 cDNA molecules were obtained per 1 to 10 million input T cells, so each molecule approximated one T cell. Patient libraries were prepared and sequenced with the same protocol used for the earlier healthy control dataset. Within a given batch, samples were prepared together, multiplexed and sequenced on the same HiSeq lane. Per the original workflow: MIGEC was used to process the raw barcoded reads, and molecular identifier groups with only a single read were discarded before consensus assembly and CDR3 extraction. VDJtools was used for post-analysis of the clonotype tables, with diversity normalized by down-sampling every dataset to the smallest sample size. To correct batch-related cross-sample contamination, repertoire overlap clustering matched CDR3 amino acid sequences but not nucleotide sequences. TCRdb handled the public reads itself, with Q25 trimming in fastp and clone calling in MiXCR, and kept productive beta chains. Entries are consolidated by CDR3 protein sequence, retaining the most common genes and DNA. TCRdb, not the authors, supplied the V and J calls. The sample table records about 430,000 distinct CDR3 sequences; about 40% of these occur just once. 7.5% to 8.5% of the sample is in the top ten clones.

To demonstrate the VDJtools post-analysis software, the study profiled TCR beta repertoires from the peripheral blood of about a dozen young patients with multiple sclerosis. Multiple sclerosis patients were children and adolescents aged about 6 to 17 years. What the study reported, not specific to this receptor: Normalized Chao1 diversity was significantly lower in multiple sclerosis patients than controls, suggesting substantial peripheral T-cell clonal expansion. Strong co-clustering of samples prepared in the same batch was shown by direct clustering with F measure, prompting a batch-effect correction. The control group was slightly older than the multiple sclerosis patient group.

The origin of this receptor is a girl aged 2 to 10 with multiple sclerosis. Source material: blood.

The sequenced DNA: TGCGCCAGCAGCGTGGGGGACAGATACTCTGGAAACACCATATATTTT. Its product reads: CASSVGDRYSGNTIYF. Recombination joined TRBV5-1 with TRBJ1-3; TRBD1 aligns with 7 central bases. The junction shows trimming of 4 bases on V and 0 bases on J, and the gene matches do not reach 7 bases of it. CDR1 and CDR2 (SGHRS, YFSETQ) derive from the germline V gene. Its CDR3 holds 16 amino acids, cysteine through phenylalanine. The only DNA kept is the CDR3, 48 bases in frame from the first base. Here the CDR3 is joined to the reference TRBV5-1 and TRBJ1-3 genes, and the full variable domain is: KAGVTQTPRYLIKTRGQQVTLSCSPISGHRSVSWYQQTPGQGLQFLFEYFSETQRNKGNFPGRFSGRQFSNSRSEMNVSTLELGDSALYLCASSVGDRYSGNTIYFGEGSWLTVV.